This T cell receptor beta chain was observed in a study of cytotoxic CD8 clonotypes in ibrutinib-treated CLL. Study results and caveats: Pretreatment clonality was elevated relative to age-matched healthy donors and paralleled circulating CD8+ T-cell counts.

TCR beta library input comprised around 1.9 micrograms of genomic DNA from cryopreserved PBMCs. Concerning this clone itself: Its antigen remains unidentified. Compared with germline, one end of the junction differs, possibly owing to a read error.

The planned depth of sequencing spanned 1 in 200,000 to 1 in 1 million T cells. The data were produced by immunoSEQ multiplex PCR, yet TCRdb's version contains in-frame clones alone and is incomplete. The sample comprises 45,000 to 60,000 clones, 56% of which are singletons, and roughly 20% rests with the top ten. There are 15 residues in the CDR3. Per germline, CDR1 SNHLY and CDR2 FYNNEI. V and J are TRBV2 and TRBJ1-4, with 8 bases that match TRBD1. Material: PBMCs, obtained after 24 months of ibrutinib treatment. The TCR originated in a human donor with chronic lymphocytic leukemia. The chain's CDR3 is CASREGQGVSEKLFF. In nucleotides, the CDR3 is TGTGCCAGCAGGGAAGGACAGGGAGTAAGTGAAAAACTGTTTTTT. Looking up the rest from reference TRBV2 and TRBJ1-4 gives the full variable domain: EPEVTQTPSHQVTQMGQEVILRCVPISNHLYFYWYRQILGQKVEFLVSFYNNEISEKSEIFDDQFSVERPDGSNFTLKIRSTKLEDSAMYFCASREGQGVSEKLFFGSGTQLSVL.